Sequencing of this T cell receptor (beta chain) was carried out in a study of memory CD4+ T cells and cytomegalovirus serostatus. The V end was cut by 4 bases, the J end by 2 bases, with 18 bases between. This CDR3 is built from 17 residues. Germline V gives CDR1 LNHDA, CDR2 SQIVND (reference sequence). The sort gate was single viable CD3+CD4+CD8-CD45RO+ cells for memory CD4+ T cells. The data were produced by immunoSEQ multiplex PCR, yet TCRdb's version contains in-frame clones alone and is incomplete. This table has tens of thousands of clones, about 81% appearing once. This chain joins TRBV19 and TRBJ1-5; D not resolved. The material sequenced was memory CD4+ T cells from blood. This sequence originates from an adult in good health and CMV-seronegative. The CDR3 DNA follows: TGTGCCAGTAGTAATCTGAAGCGGACGCAGGGCAATCAGCCCCAGCATTTT. Encoded protein: CASSNLKRTQGNQPQHF.